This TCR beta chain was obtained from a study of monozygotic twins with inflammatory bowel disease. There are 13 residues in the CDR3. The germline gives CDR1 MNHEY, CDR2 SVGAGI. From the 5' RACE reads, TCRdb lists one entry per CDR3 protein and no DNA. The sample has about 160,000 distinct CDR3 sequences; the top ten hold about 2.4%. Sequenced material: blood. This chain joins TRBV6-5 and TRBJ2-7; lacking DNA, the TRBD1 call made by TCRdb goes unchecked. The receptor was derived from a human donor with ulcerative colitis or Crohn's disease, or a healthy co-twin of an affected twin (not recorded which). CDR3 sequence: CASSSTVQYEQYF.